Listed below are T cell receptor beta chains from one sample, sequenced in a study of blood T cell repertoires in COVID-19. The protocol was immunoSEQ multiplex PCR, while the TCRdb copy is restricted to in-frame clones and leaves out a portion. This repertoire shows about 54,000 clones, over 75% found once; its top ten account for 7% to 10%. The sample was peripheral blood. These receptors were collected from a man aged 45-65 years with active COVID-19. CDR3s include the opening cysteine and the closing phenylalanine or tryptophan. D genes are given only for firm matches. Size is stated for part of the rows, as once, few or many counts, or as a class when the clone is expanded.

CDR3aa: CASSSGQIHNQPQHF
CDR3nt: TGTGCCAGCAGTTCTGGACAGATTCACAATCAGCCCCAGCATTTT
j_gene: TRBJ1-5
v_gene: TRBV28
d_gene: -
abundance: few

CDR3aa: CASRGTSGSNEQFF
CDR3nt: TGTGCCAGCAGAGGGACTAGCGGTTCCAATGAGCAGTTCTTC
j_gene: TRBJ2-1
v_gene: TRBV5-6
d_gene: TRBD2
abundance: -

CDR3aa: CASSLQGNTEAFF
CDR3nt: TGCGCCAGCAGCTTACAGGGGAACACTGAAGCTTTCTTT
j_gene: TRBJ1-1
v_gene: TRBV5-1
d_gene: -
abundance: -

CDR3aa: CASTLLGQGNTGELFF
CDR3nt: TGTGCCAGCACCCTCCTAGGACAGGGGAACACCGGGGAGCTGTTTTTT
j_gene: TRBJ2-2
v_gene: TRBV7-2
d_gene: TRBD1
abundance: -

CDR3aa: CASSYGDRVITEAFF
CDR3nt: TGTGCCAGCAGTTACGGTGACAGGGTAATCACTGAAGCTTTCTTT
j_gene: TRBJ1-1
v_gene: TRBV6-5
d_gene: TRBD1
abundance: -

CDR3aa: CASSLVGAQETQYF
CDR3nt: TGTGCCAGCAGCTTGGTAGGGGCACAAGAGACCCAGTACTTC
j_gene: TRBJ2-5
v_gene: TRBV5-6
d_gene: -
abundance: -

CDR3aa: CASSFASGIYEQYF
CDR3nt: TGTGCCAGCAGTTTCGCTAGCGGGATTTACGAGCAGTACTTC
j_gene: TRBJ2-7
v_gene: TRBV27
d_gene: TRBD2
abundance: -

CDR3aa: CASSLRETQYF
CDR3nt: TGTGCCAGCAGCTTGCGGGAGACCCAGTACTTC
j_gene: TRBJ2-5
v_gene: TRBV5-4
d_gene: -
abundance: -

CDR3aa: CSALGVEQYF
CDR3nt: TGCAGTGCTTTAGGGGTCGAGCAGTACTTC
j_gene: TRBJ2-7
v_gene: TRBV20-1
d_gene: -
abundance: -

CDR3aa: CASSSVGQLYEQYF
CDR3nt: TGTGCCAGCAGCTCCGTGGGACAGCTTTACGAGCAGTACTTC
j_gene: TRBJ2-7
v_gene: TRBV28
d_gene: TRBD1
abundance: few

CDR3aa: CASSRQGVGTKNIQYF
CDR3nt: TGCGCCAGCAGCCGACAGGGGGTAGGGACCAAAAACATTCAGTACTTC
j_gene: TRBJ2-4
v_gene: TRBV5-1
d_gene: TRBD1
abundance: -

CDR3aa: CSVEGKPGQGFTGELFF
CDR3nt: TGCAGCGTTGAGGGAAAACCGGGACAGGGTTTCACCGGGGAGCTGTTTTTT
j_gene: TRBJ2-2
v_gene: TRBV29-1
d_gene: TRBD1
abundance: -

CDR3aa: CASSDRDTGELFF
CDR3nt: TGTGCCAGCAGTGACCGGGACACCGGGGAGCTGTTTTTT
j_gene: TRBJ2-2
v_gene: TRBV25-1
d_gene: -
abundance: -

CDR3aa: CASSQDLMGGLGYGYTF
CDR3nt: TGCGCCAGCAGCCAAGATCTGATGGGGGGTTTAGGCTATGGCTACACCTTC
j_gene: TRBJ1-2
v_gene: TRBV4-3
d_gene: -
abundance: -

CDR3aa: CASSEYERGQGYTF
CDR3nt: TGTGCCAGCAGTGAATATGAGAGGGGGCAAGGCTACACCTTC
j_gene: TRBJ1-2
v_gene: TRBV25-1
d_gene: TRBD1
abundance: -

CDR3aa: CASSPRQGSNYGYTF
CDR3nt: TGTGCCAGTAGCCCCAGACAGGGATCTAACTATGGCTACACCTTC
j_gene: TRBJ1-2
v_gene: TRBV19
d_gene: TRBD1
abundance: once

CDR3aa: CASSPASVPYYEQYF
CDR3nt: TGTGCCAGCAGCCCTGCTAGCGTCCCTTATTACGAGCAGTACTTC
j_gene: TRBJ2-7
v_gene: TRBV7-2
d_gene: -
abundance: few

CDR3aa: CASSPSGEGNTIYF
CDR3nt: TGTGCCAGCTCACCATCAGGGGAAGGAAACACCATATATTTT
j_gene: TRBJ1-3
v_gene: TRBV18
d_gene: -
abundance: -

CDR3aa: CASSYPSGRADTQYF
CDR3nt: TGTGCCAGCAGTTACCCAAGCGGGAGAGCAGATACGCAGTATTTT
j_gene: TRBJ2-3
v_gene: TRBV6-2/TRBV6-3
d_gene: TRBD2
abundance: once

CDR3aa: CASSTSGLAGEETQYF
CDR3nt: TGTGCCAGCAGTACTTCCGGACTAGCGGGGGAAGAGACCCAGTACTTC
j_gene: TRBJ2-5
v_gene: TRBV28
d_gene: TRBD2
abundance: -

CDR3aa: CASSSPTREETQYF
CDR3nt: TGTGCCAGCAGCTCCCCGACTAGAGAAGAGACCCAGTACTTC
j_gene: TRBJ2-5
v_gene: TRBV7-2
d_gene: -
abundance: -

CDR3aa: CASSRGPPVEETQYF
CDR3nt: TGCGCCAGCAGCAGGGGCCCCCCTGTTGAGGAGACCCAGTACTTC
j_gene: TRBJ2-5
v_gene: TRBV4-1
d_gene: -
abundance: -

CDR3aa: CASSQDRTSGALKQYF
CDR3nt: TGTGCCAGCAGCCAAGATAGGACTAGCGGGGCTCTAAAGCAGTACTTC
j_gene: TRBJ2-7
v_gene: TRBV3-1/TRBV3-2
d_gene: TRBD2
abundance: -

CDR3aa: CASRIAGVFYEQYF
CDR3nt: TGTGCCAGCAGAATTGCGGGGGTATTCTACGAGCAGTACTTC
j_gene: TRBJ2-7
v_gene: TRBV6-5
d_gene: TRBD2
abundance: -

CDR3aa: CASKGLRSTDTQYF
CDR3nt: TGTGCCAGCAAGGGACTGAGAAGCACAGATACGCAGTATTTT
j_gene: TRBJ2-3
v_gene: TRBV19
d_gene: -
abundance: -

CDR3aa: CASSDYSQRGGYNEQFF
CDR3nt: TGTGCCAGCAGTGATTACTCCCAGCGGGGGGGGTACAATGAGCAGTTCTTC
j_gene: TRBJ2-1
v_gene: TRBV2
d_gene: TRBD2
abundance: -

CDR3aa: CASSSGQGLAYEQYF
CDR3nt: TGTGCCAGCAGCTCCGGACAGGGGCTGGCCTACGAGCAGTACTTC
j_gene: TRBJ2-7
v_gene: TRBV6-2/TRBV6-3
d_gene: TRBD1
abundance: once

CDR3aa: CASSYYDREEYGYTF
CDR3nt: TGTGCCAGCAGCTACTACGACAGGGAGGAGTATGGCTACACCTTC
j_gene: TRBJ1-2
v_gene: TRBV7-9
d_gene: TRBD1
abundance: few

CDR3aa: CASSQGSQPQHF
CDR3nt: TGTGCCAGCAGCCAAGGGAGTCAGCCCCAGCATTTT
j_gene: TRBJ1-5
v_gene: TRBV3-1/TRBV3-2
d_gene: -
abundance: -

CDR3aa: CASSPGTSGHTQYF
CDR3nt: TGCGCCAGCAGCCCCGGGACTAGCGGGCATACGCAGTATTTT
j_gene: TRBJ2-3
v_gene: TRBV5-1
d_gene: TRBD2
abundance: -

CDR3aa: CASSLSQGTGSTEAFF
CDR3nt: TGTGCCAGCAGCCTATCACAGGGAACAGGGAGCACTGAAGCTTTCTTT
j_gene: TRBJ1-1
v_gene: TRBV3-1/TRBV3-2
d_gene: -
abundance: -

CDR3aa: CASSQERGGNSPLHF
CDR3nt: TGCGCCAGCAGCCAAGAGCGGGGGGGGAATTCACCCCTCCACTTT
j_gene: TRBJ1-6
v_gene: TRBV4-1
d_gene: -
abundance: few

CDR3aa: CASSSPSASYEQYF
CDR3nt: TGTGCCAGCAGTTCCCCTAGCGCCTCCTACGAGCAGTACTTC
j_gene: TRBJ2-7
v_gene: TRBV28
d_gene: -
abundance: -

CDR3aa: CASTEGGGLAKNIQYF
CDR3nt: TGTGCCAGCACCGAGGGGGGGGGCCTAGCCAAAAACATTCAGTACTTC
j_gene: TRBJ2-4
v_gene: TRBV28
d_gene: -
abundance: -

CDR3aa: CASSERDRVTGELFF
CDR3nt: TGTGCCAGCAGTGAACGAGACAGGGTCACCGGGGAGCTGTTTTTT
j_gene: TRBJ2-2
v_gene: TRBV6-1
d_gene: TRBD1
abundance: -

CDR3aa: CASSIGTGLWRQPQHF
CDR3nt: TGTGCCAGCAGCATAGGGACAGGGCTTTGGCGTCAGCCCCAGCATTTT
j_gene: TRBJ1-5
v_gene: TRBV5-5
d_gene: TRBD1
abundance: -

CDR3aa: CASSPRGIAKNIQYF
CDR3nt: TGTGCCAGCAGTCCAAGGGGGATAGCCAAAAACATTCAGTACTTC
j_gene: TRBJ2-4
v_gene: TRBV28
d_gene: -
abundance: once

CDR3aa: CASSLERGRLDTQYF
CDR3nt: TGTGCCAGCAGCTTAGAAAGGGGGCGGTTGGATACGCAGTATTTT
j_gene: TRBJ2-3
v_gene: TRBV7-2
d_gene: TRBD1
abundance: -

CDR3aa: CASSLSPTANYGYTF
CDR3nt: TGTGCCAGCAGTTTATCCCCGACAGCTAACTATGGCTACACCTTC
j_gene: TRBJ1-2
v_gene: TRBV27
d_gene: -
abundance: -

CDR3aa: CATPDARGDTIYF
CDR3nt: TGCGCCACCCCTGACGCCAGGGGAGACACCATATATTTT
j_gene: TRBJ1-3
v_gene: TRBV10-1
d_gene: -
abundance: -